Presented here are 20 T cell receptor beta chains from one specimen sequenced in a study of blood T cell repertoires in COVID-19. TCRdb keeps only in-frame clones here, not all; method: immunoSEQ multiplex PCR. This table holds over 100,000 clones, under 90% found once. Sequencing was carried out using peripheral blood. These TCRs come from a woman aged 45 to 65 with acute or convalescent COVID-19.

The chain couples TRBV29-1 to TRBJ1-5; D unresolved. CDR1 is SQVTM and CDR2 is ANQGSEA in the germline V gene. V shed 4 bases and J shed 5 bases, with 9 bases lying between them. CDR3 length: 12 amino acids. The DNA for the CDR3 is TGCAGCGTTGGAGAGGTAGATCAGCCCCAGCATTTT. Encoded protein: CSVGEVDQPQHF.

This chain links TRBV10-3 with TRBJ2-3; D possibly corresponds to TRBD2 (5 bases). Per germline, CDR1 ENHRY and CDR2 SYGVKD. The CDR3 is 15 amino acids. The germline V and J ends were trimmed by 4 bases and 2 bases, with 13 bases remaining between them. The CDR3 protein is CAISGSRGITDTQYF. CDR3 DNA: TGTGCCATCAGTGGGTCCCGAGGGATCACAGATACGCAGTATTTT.

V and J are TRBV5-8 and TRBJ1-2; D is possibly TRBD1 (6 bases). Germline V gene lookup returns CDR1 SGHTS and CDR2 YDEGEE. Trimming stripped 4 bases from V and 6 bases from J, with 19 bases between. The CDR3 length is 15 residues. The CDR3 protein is CASSLTLPRGHGYTF. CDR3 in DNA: TGTGCCAGCAGCCTTACCCTCCCCAGGGGCCATGGCTACACCTTC.

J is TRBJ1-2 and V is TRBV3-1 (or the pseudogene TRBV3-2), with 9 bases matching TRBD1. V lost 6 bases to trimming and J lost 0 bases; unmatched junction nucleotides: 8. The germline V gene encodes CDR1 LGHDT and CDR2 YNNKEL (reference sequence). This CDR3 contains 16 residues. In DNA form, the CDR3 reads TGTGCCAGCAGTCGTACAGGGGGCACGGCTAACTATGGCTACACCTTC. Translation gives CASSRTGGTANYGYTF.

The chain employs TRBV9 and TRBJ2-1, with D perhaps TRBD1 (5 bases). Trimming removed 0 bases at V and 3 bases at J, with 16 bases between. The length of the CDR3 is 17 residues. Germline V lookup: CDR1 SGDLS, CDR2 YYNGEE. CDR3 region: CASSVDKGRVGYNEQFF. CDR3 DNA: TGTGCCAGCAGCGTAGATAAAGGCAGGGTCGGCTACAATGAGCAGTTCTTC. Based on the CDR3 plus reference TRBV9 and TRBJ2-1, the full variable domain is DSGVTQTPKHLITATGQRVTLRCSPRSGDLSVYWYQQSLDQGLQFLIQYYNGEERAKGNILERFSAQQFPDLHSELNLSSLELGDSALYFCASSVDKGRVGYNEQFFGPGTRLTVL.

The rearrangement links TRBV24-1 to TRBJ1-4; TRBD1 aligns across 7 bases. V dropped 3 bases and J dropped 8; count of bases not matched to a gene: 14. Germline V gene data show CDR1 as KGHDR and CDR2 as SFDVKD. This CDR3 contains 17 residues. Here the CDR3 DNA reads TGTGCCACCAGTGATCCCGGGACAGCTAAGAATGACGAAAAACTGTTTTTT. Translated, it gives CATSDPGTAKNDEKLFF.

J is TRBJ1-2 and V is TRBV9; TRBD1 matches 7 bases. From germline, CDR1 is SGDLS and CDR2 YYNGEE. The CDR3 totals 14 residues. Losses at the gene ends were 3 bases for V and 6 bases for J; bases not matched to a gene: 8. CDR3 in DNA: TGTGCCAGCAGCGCCACTCCAGGGGGTAATGGCTACACCTTC. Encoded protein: CASSATPGGNGYTF.

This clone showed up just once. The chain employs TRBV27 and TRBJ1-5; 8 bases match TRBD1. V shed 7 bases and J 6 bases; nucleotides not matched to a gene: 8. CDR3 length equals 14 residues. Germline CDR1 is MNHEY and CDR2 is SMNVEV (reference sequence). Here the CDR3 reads CASKINRGSQPQHF. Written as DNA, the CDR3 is TGTGCCAGCAAAATCAACAGGGGGTCTCAGCCCCAGCATTTT.

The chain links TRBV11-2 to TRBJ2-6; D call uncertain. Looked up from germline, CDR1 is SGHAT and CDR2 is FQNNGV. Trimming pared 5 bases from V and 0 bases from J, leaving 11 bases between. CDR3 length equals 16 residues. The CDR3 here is CASSHRTTSGANVLTF. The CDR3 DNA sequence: TGTGCCAGCAGCCATAGAACTACCTCTGGGGCCAACGTCCTGACTTTC.

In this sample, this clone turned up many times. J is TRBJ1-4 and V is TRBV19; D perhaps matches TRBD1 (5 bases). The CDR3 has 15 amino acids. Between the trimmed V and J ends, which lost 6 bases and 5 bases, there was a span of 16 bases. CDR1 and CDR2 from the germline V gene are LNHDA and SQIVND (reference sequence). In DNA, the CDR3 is TGTGCCAGTAGCCGTAACAGGCGCCTGAATGAAAAACTGTTTTTT. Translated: CASSRNRRLNEKLFF.

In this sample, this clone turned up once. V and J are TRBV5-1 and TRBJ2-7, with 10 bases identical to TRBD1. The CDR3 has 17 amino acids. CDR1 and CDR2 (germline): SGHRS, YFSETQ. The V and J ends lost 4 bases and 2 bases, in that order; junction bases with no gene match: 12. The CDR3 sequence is CASSPAGRDRGTYEQYF. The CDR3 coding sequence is TGCGCCAGCAGCCCTGCGGGCCGGGACAGGGGCACCTACGAGCAGTACTTC.

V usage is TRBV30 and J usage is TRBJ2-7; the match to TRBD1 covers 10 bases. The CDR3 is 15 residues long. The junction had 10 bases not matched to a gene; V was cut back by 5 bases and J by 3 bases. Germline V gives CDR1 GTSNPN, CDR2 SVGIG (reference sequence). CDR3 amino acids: CAWGPGQGVVYEQYF. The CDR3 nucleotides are TGTGCCTGGGGCCCAGGACAGGGGGTTGTCTACGAGCAGTACTTC.

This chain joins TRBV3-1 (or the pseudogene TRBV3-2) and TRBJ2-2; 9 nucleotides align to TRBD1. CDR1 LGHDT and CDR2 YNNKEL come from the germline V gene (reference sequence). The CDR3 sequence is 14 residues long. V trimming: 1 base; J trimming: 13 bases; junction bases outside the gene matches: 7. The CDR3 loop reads CASSQVPGQGGLFF. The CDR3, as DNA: TGTGCCAGCAGCCAAGTCCCGGGACAGGGAGGGCTGTTTTTT.

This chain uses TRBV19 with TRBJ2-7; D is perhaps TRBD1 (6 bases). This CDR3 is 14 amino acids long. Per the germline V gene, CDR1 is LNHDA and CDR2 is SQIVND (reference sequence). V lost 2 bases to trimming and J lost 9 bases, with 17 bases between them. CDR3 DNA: TGTGCCAGTAGTATAAAGACAGGTTTACCGCCGCAGTACTTC. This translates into CASSIKTGLPPQYF.

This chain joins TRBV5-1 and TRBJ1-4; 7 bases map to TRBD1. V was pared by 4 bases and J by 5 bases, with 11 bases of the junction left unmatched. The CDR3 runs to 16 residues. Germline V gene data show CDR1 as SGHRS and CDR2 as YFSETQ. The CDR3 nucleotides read TGCGCCAGCAGCCCGGTTCGCGGACAGGTAAATGAAAAACTGTTTTTT. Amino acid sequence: CASSPVRGQVNEKLFF.

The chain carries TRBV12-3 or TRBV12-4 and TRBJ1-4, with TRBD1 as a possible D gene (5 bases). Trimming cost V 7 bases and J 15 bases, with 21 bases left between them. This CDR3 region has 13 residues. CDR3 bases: TGTGCCAGCACCCTGGGCCCCGCCGGGGGGATGTTTTTT. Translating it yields CASTLGPAGGMFF.

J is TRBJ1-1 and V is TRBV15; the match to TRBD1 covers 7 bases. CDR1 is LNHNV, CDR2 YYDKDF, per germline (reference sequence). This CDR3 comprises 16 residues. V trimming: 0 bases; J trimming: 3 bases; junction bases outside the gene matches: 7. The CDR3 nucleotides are TGTGCCACCAGCAGAGATAGGGTCAGGGGGGACACTGAAGCTTTCTTT. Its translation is CATSRDRVRGDTEAFF.

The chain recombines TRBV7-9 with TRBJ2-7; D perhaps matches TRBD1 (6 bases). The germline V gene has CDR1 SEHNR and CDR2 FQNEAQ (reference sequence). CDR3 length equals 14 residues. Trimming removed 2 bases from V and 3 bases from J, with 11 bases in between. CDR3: CASSLRGGLYEQYF. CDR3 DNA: TGTGCCAGCAGCTTACGTGGGGGCCTCTACGAGCAGTACTTC.

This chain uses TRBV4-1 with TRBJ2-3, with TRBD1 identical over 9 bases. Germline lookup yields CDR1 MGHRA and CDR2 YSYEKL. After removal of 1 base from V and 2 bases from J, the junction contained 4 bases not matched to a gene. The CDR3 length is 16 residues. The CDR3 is CASSQGDRVFTDTQYF. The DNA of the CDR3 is TGCGCCAGCAGCCAAGGGGACAGGGTCTTCACAGATACGCAGTATTTT.

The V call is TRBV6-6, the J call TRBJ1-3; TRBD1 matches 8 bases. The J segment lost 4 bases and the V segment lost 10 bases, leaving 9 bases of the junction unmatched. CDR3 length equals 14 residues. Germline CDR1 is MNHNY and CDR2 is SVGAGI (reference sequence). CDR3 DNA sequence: TGTGCCACGCGGGCAGGGGGCGGGGGAAACACCATATATTTT. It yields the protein CATRAGGGGNTIYF.